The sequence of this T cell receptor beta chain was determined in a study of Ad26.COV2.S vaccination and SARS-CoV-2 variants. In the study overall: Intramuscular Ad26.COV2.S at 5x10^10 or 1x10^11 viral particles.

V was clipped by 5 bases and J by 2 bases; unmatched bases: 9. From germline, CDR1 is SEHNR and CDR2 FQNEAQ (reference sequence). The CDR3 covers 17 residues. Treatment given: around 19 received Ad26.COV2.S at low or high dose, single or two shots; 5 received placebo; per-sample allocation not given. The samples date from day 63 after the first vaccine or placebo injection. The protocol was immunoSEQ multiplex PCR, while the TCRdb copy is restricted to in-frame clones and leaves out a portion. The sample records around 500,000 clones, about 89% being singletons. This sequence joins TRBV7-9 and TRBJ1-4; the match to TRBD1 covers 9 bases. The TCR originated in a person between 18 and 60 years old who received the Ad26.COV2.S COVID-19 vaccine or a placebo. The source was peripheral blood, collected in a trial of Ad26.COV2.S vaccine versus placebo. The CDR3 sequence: CASSPRTGEPTNEKLFF. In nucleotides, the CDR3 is TGTGCCAGCAGCCCCCGGACAGGGGAACCGACTAATGAAAAACTGTTTTTT.